This is a list of T cell receptor beta chains from one sample in a study of blood T cell repertoires in COVID-19. Sequencing used immunoSEQ multiplex PCR; TCRdb keeps in-frame clones, though not all of them. The data hold approximately 350,000 clones, with around 82% observed a single time. Sequenced: peripheral blood. All receptors come from a man aged 25 to 45 with active or convalescent COVID-19. CDR3s include the opening cysteine and the closing phenylalanine or tryptophan. Each record gives: clone size, V gene, J gene, D gene, CDR3 protein, CDR3 DNA. D genes are given only for firm matches. Clone size is not always given. Where it is, it says once, few, many or a class for expanded clones.

>NA|TRBV4-1|TRBJ1-5|NA
CASSRGRDQPQHF
TGCGCCAGCAGCCGCGGGCGGGATCAGCCCCAGCATTTT
>NA|TRBV28|TRBJ1-2|TRBD1
CASSRQGWRGYTF
TGTGCCAGCAGTCGACAGGGCTGGCGGGGCTACACCTTC
>NA|TRBV7-2|TRBJ2-2|TRBD2
CASSFNGGVNTGELFF
TGTGCCAGCAGCTTTAACGGGGGGGTGAACACCGGGGAGCTGTTTTTT
>many|TRBV19|TRBJ2-2|NA
CASEKGTNTGELFF
TGTGCCAGTGAAAAGGGGACGAACACCGGGGAGCTGTTTTTT
>NA|TRBV19|TRBJ1-2|TRBD1
CASSILGGGYGYTF
TGTGCCAGTAGTATCTTAGGGGGCGGCTATGGCTACACCTTC
>NA|TRBV19|TRBJ2-1|TRBD2
CASSTGLARQYSYNEQFF
TGTGCCAGTAGCACCGGACTAGCGAGACAGTACTCCTACAATGAGCAGTTCTTC
>NA|TRBV10-3|TRBJ1-5|TRBD1
CASGTESSQPQHF
TGTGCCTCGGGGACAGAGTCTAGTCAGCCCCAGCATTTT
>NA|TRBV28|TRBJ2-3|NA
CASSLTYTDTQYF
TGTGCCAGCAGTTTAACCTACACAGATACGCAGTATTTT
>NA|TRBV11-3|TRBJ1-1|NA
CASSIRVGGATTEAFF
TGTGCCAGCAGCATCAGAGTGGGGGGGGCAACCACTGAAGCTTTCTTT
>NA|TRBV12-3/TRBV12-4|TRBJ2-5|NA
CASSFRLSETQYF
TGTGCCAGCAGTTTCCGTCTCTCGGAGACCCAGTACTTC
>NA|TRBV19|TRBJ1-6|TRBD1
CASTRTGSSYNSPLHF
TGTGCCAGTACCCGGACAGGGAGCTCCTATAATTCACCCCTCCACTTT
>NA|TRBV11-3|TRBJ2-1|TRBD2
CASSLDLPLSGSSSNEQFF
TGTGCCAGCAGCTTAGACCTCCCCCTTAGCGGGAGTTCGTCCAATGAGCAGTTCTTC
>many|TRBV27|TRBJ2-7|NA
CASSLEYEQYF
TGTGCCAGCAGTTTAGAGTACGAGCAGTACTTC
>once|TRBV18|TRBJ1-5|NA
CASSTFSPSNQPQHF
TGTGCCAGCTCGACTTTTTCACCTAGCAATCAGCCCCAGCATTTT
>NA|TRBV3-1/TRBV3-2|TRBJ1-2|NA
CASSQDSGDYGYTF
TGTGCCAGCAGCCAAGATTCGGGGGACTATGGCTACACCTTC
>NA|TRBV25-1|TRBJ1-2|NA
CASSELGAQGRMTF
TGTGCCAGCAGTGAATTGGGGGCCCAGGGAAGAATGACCTTC
>NA|TRBV27|TRBJ1-2|NA
CASSPAGGDYGYTF
TGTGCCAGCAGTCCAGCGGGGGGGGACTATGGCTACACCTTC
>few|TRBV2|TRBJ2-3|TRBD2
CASGSGGAGDTQYF
TGTGCCAGTGGGAGCGGGGGGGCCGGAGATACGCAGTATTTT
>NA|TRBV4-1|TRBJ2-1|NA
CASSQGRGSSYNEQFF
TGCGCCAGCAGCCAAGGTCGGGGGAGTTCCTACAATGAGCAGTTCTTC
>once|TRBV30|TRBJ2-3|TRBD2
CAWTLAGGGDTQYF
TGTGCCTGGACACTAGCGGGGGGCGGGGATACGCAGTATTTT
>NA|TRBV4-1|TRBJ1-1|NA
CASSVEAGLPPNTEAFF
TGCGCCAGCAGCGTAGAAGCAGGTTTGCCCCCAAACACTGAAGCTTTCTTT
>NA|TRBV4-1|TRBJ2-1|TRBD2
CASSQEGLAGGVEQFF
TGCGCCAGCAGCCAAGAGGGACTAGCGGGAGGGGTTGAGCAGTTCTTC
>once|TRBV18|TRBJ1-1|NA
CASSPTADTEAFF
TGTGCCAGCTCACCGACAGCCGACACTGAAGCTTTCTTT
>NA|TRBV5-1|TRBJ2-7|TRBD2
CASSFGSGRGEQYF
TGCGCCAGCAGCTTTGGGAGCGGGAGAGGGGAGCAGTACTTC
>NA|TRBV6-2/TRBV6-3|TRBJ1-2|TRBD1
CASSYQRKPGQVPGYTF
TGTGCCAGCAGTTACCAAAGAAAACCGGGACAGGTCCCTGGCTACACCTTC
>NA|TRBV18|TRBJ2-5|NA
CASSPRVPRGETQYF
TGTGCCAGCTCACCGCGCGTACCCCGAGGAGAGACCCAGTACTTC
>NA|TRBV12-3/TRBV12-4|TRBJ1-1|TRBD1
CATGRDRNTEAFF
TGTGCCACGGGCCGGGACAGGAACACTGAAGCTTTCTTT
>once|TRBV28|TRBJ1-5|TRBD1
CASSLGAGTGGNQPQHF
TGTGCCAGCAGTTTAGGGGCCGGGACAGGGGGCAATCAGCCCCAGCATTTT
>NA|TRBV19|TRBJ2-1|TRBD2
CASSKGLVYRNEQFF
TGTGCCAGTAGTAAGGGACTAGTGTATCGCAATGAGCAGTTCTTC
>few|TRBV5-1|TRBJ1-2|NA
CASSYGQLGYTF
TGCGCCAGCAGCTACGGACAGTTGGGCTACACCTTC
>NA|TRBV9|TRBJ2-1|NA
CASSVGLAASSYNEQFF
TGTGCCAGCAGCGTAGGCTTAGCGGCGAGCTCCTACAATGAGCAGTTCTTC
>few|TRBV11-2|TRBJ1-3|NA
CASSHSGNTIYF
TGTGCCAGCAGCCACTCTGGAAACACCATATATTTT
>NA|TRBV5-1|TRBJ2-3|NA
CASSGGRATTDTQYF
TGCGCCAGCAGCGGGGGCAGGGCCACCACAGATACGCAGTATTTT
>NA|TRBV4-3|TRBJ1-4|NA
CASSQGLQLEKLFF
TGCGCCAGCAGCCAGGGACTACAGCTGGAAAAACTGTTTTTT
>NA|TRBV11-2|TRBJ2-7|TRBD2
CASSLAGFNEQYF
TGTGCCAGCAGCCTAGCGGGATTCAACGAGCAGTACTTC
>NA|TRBV15|TRBJ2-6|TRBD2
CATSRSGRAGANVLTF
TGTGCCACCAGCAGATCGGGGAGGGCTGGGGCCAACGTCCTGACTTTC
>NA|TRBV9|TRBJ2-1|NA
CASSVGRGPRYNEQFF
TGTGCCAGCAGCGTAGGGAGGGGGCCTCGCTACAATGAGCAGTTCTTC
>NA|TRBV5-4|TRBJ2-7|NA
CASSLSRAYEQYF
TGTGCCAGCAGCTTATCCAGGGCCTACGAGCAGTACTTC
>few|TRBV6-6|TRBJ1-2|NA
CASSPQADYGYTF
TGTGCCAGCAGTCCACAGGCCGACTATGGCTACACCTTC
>NA|TRBV5-1|TRBJ2-1|NA
CASSLVARTSVVLNEQFF
TGCGCCAGCAGCTTAGTAGCTAGAACCAGCGTCGTCCTCAATGAGCAGTTCTTC
>NA|TRBV11-2|TRBJ2-3|NA
CASSLGPLNTDTQYF
TGTGCCAGCAGCTTAGGCCCACTGAACACAGATACGCAGTATTTT
>NA|TRBV4-2|TRBJ1-4|NA
CASPVAPGEKLFF
TGTGCCAGCCCCGTGGCCCCGGGGGAAAAACTGTTTTTT
>NA|TRBV7-3|TRBJ2-2|TRBD1
CASSLIPPGQGQSGELFF
TGTGCCAGCAGCTTAATCCCCCCGGGACAGGGACAATCCGGGGAGCTGTTTTTT
>NA|TRBV19|TRBJ2-2|TRBD1
CASSQDRGSTGELFF
TGTGCCAGTAGCCAGGACAGGGGGAGTACCGGGGAGCTGTTTTTT
>NA|TRBV12-5|TRBJ2-2|TRBD2
CASGLVLRGLAGAMNTGELFF
TGTGCTAGTGGTTTGGTATTAAGGGGACTAGCGGGGGCGATGAACACCGGGGAGCTGTTTTTT
>few|TRBV6-2/TRBV6-3|TRBJ1-2|NA
CASSYRGLSYGYTF
TGTGCCAGCAGTTACAGGGGACTGTCCTATGGCTACACCTTC
>NA|TRBV18|TRBJ1-2|NA
CASSGDTANYGYTF
TGTGCCAGCTCAGGGGACACAGCTAACTATGGCTACACCTTC
>few|TRBV7-3|TRBJ2-2|TRBD1
CASSAGTGGIGELFF
TGTGCCAGCAGCGCCGGGACAGGGGGAATCGGGGAGCTGTTTTTT